Below are 15 T cell receptor beta chains sequenced from a single sample in a study of cytomegalovirus exposure and HLA in healthy donors. 13 Jbeta primers and 60 Vbeta primers were used for the PCR. Libraries were prepared by immunoSEQ multiplex PCR; TCRdb keeps only in-frame clonotypes and omits some of them. The repertoire holds 120,000 or so clones, with around 86% as singletons. Source material: PBMCs. The receptors were gathered from a man aged 25 to 45 in good health and CMV-seronegative.

The chain links TRBV7-9 to TRBJ2-2, with D uncertain. The CDR3 has 14 amino acids. The germline V gene encodes CDR1 SEHNR and CDR2 FQNEAQ (reference sequence). V lost 1 base to trimming and J lost 1 base, with 4 bases between them. As DNA, the CDR3 is TGTGCCAGCAGCTTAGACAGGAACACCGGGGAGCTGTTTTTT. Residues: CASSLDRNTGELFF.

This rearrangement joins TRBV19 to TRBJ2-7, with TRBD1 identical over 10 bases. This CDR3 is 16 amino acids long. Trimming took 4 bases from V and 2 from J; bases not matched to a gene: 8. Germline assignment: CDR1 LNHDA and CDR2 SQIVND (reference sequence). The CDR3 bases are TGTGCCAGTAGTACTAGAACCGGGACAGGGGCCTACGAGCAGTACTTC. Its translation: CASSTRTGTGAYEQYF.

The chain links TRBV5-1 to TRBJ2-1, with a tentative D call TRBD2 (5 bases). Germline V CDR1 and CDR2: SGHRS, YFSETQ. The CDR3 has 18 amino acids. The ends were cut back, 0 bases at V and 0 bases at J, with 16 bases in the middle. Written as DNA, the CDR3 is TGCGCCAGCAGCTTGGCCCGAACAGCGGCGAGCTCCTACAATGAGCAGTTCTTC. Its translation: CASSLARTAASSYNEQFF.

The chain has TRBV9 and TRBJ2-7, with D possibly TRBD2 on 7 matching bases. Germline CDR1 is SGDLS and CDR2 is YYNGEE. Trimming took off 0 bases at V and 4 bases at J, with 14 bases between the two ends. The CDR3 totals 15 residues. The DNA of the CDR3 is TGTGCCAGCAGCGTAGGAGGAGGGGGGGCGTACGAGCAGTACTTC. It encodes CASSVGGGGAYEQYF.

The CDR3 is CASSRVLDREGGYTF. CDR3 in DNA: TGCGCCAGCAGCCGTGTCCTAGACAGGGAAGGTGGCTACACCTTC. This chain links TRBV4-3 with TRBJ1-2; 7 bases match TRBD1. The CDR3 covers 15 residues. Unmatched junction bases numbered 12, after V lost 4 bases and J lost 7 bases. Germline CDR1 LGHNA, CDR2 YSLEER.

The V and J genes are TRBV11-2 and TRBJ2-2; possibly TRBD1 for D (5 bases). The V and J ends lost 5 bases and 3 bases respectively, with 7 bases between them. Germline lookup yields CDR1 SGHAT and CDR2 FQNNGV. The CDR3 spans 13 residues. CDR3 in DNA: TGTGCCAGCAGCCGACAGTACACCGGGGAGCTGTTTTTT. Amino acids: CASSRQYTGELFF.

This chain links TRBV29-1 with TRBJ1-2, with 11 bases identical to TRBD1. Germline V lookup: CDR1 SQVTM, CDR2 ANQGSEA. The J segment lost 8 bases and the V segment lost 2 bases, leaving 4 bases of the junction unmatched. The CDR3 has 13 amino acids. The CDR3 bases are TGCAGCGTTGAACCAGGGGACAGGGGGGGCTACACCTTC. It is translated as CSVEPGDRGGYTF.

The gene calls are TRBV7-9 and TRBJ1-5; D unclear. Germline V gives CDR1 SEHNR, CDR2 FQNEAQ (reference sequence). Trimming took off 3 bases at V and 3 bases at J, with 9 bases between the two ends. This CDR3 contains 14 residues. The CDR3 coding sequence is TGTGCCAGCAGCTTTGAACAGACCAATCAGCCCCAGCATTTT. Amino acids: CASSFEQTNQPQHF. Full variable domain (outside the CDR3, taken from reference TRBV7-9 and TRBJ1-5): DTGVSQNPRHKITKRGQNVTFRCDPISEHNRLYWYRQTLGQGPEFLTYFQNEAQLEKSRLLSDRFSAERPKGSFSTLEIQRTEQGDSAMYLCASSFEQTNQPQHFGDGTRLSIL.

V and J are TRBV28 and TRBJ1-1, with D uncertain. The V gene's germline CDR1 is MDHEN and CDR2 SYDVKM. CDR3 size: 11 residues. V lost 2 bases and J lost 9, with 7 bases in between. Written as DNA, the CDR3 is TGTGCCAGCAGTTTAGGAGGGAAAGCTTTCTTT. Protein sequence: CASSLGGKAFF.

The chain recombines TRBV5-6 with TRBJ1-5; a possible D gene is TRBD1 (5 bases). The CDR3 sequence is 18 residues long. Germline-derived CDR1 and CDR2 are SGHDT and YYEEEE. V dropped 0 bases and J dropped 4 bases, with 20 bases sitting between them. The chain's CDR3 is CASSLGGEEGLTNQPQHF. CDR3 bases: TGTGCCAGCAGCTTGGGGGGTGAGGAGGGACTCACGAATCAGCCCCAGCATTTT.

The chain has TRBV9 and TRBJ2-1; D is possibly TRBD1 (5 bases). CDR3 length: 15 residues. The germline CDR1 and CDR2 sequences are SGDLS and YYNGEE. Trimming left V 0 bases short and J 1 base short, with 8 bases between. CDR3: CASSVGQPSYNEQFF. The CDR3 bases are TGTGCCAGCAGCGTAGGACAGCCGTCCTACAATGAGCAGTTCTTC.

In nucleotides, the CDR3 is TGTGCCAGCAGTGAAGCCGACAAAGATCTTGGTAGTACCTTC. Its translation is CASSEADKDLGSTF. The chain recombines TRBV6-1 with TRBJ1-2; no clear D. The CDR3 has 14 amino acids. Germline CDR1 is MNHNS and CDR2 is SASEGT. Trimming cost V 0 bases and J 14 bases, with 19 bases left between them.

V and J are TRBV2 and TRBJ2-3, with D possibly being TRBD2 (6 bases). Germline V gene data show CDR1 as SNHLY and CDR2 as FYNNEI. Trimming left V 3 bases short and J 0 bases short, with 13 bases between. The CDR3 contains 16 residues. The CDR3 here is CASSDGGLPSTDTQYF. The CDR3 DNA reads as TGTGCCAGCAGTGATGGGGGACTGCCTAGCACAGATACGCAGTATTTT.

This chain joins TRBV6-6 and TRBJ2-7, with 7 bases that match TRBD1. The CDR3 spans 15 residues. Germline CDR1 MNHNY, CDR2 SVGAGI (reference sequence). The J segment lost 0 bases and the V segment lost 7 bases, leaving 9 bases of the junction unmatched. CDR3 DNA sequence: TGTGCCAGCACTTCCCACAGGGGAAGCTCCTACGAGCAGTACTTC. This gives the protein CASTSHRGSSYEQYF.

The V and J genes are TRBV7-8 and TRBJ1-3, with 7 bases that match TRBD1. The CDR3 covers 14 residues. Losses at the gene ends were 2 bases for V and 3 bases for J; bases not matched to a gene: 1. CDR1 is SGHVS, CDR2 FQNEAQ, per germline. The CDR3 region is CASSLTGVGNTIYF. The CDR3 region has the DNA TGTGCCAGCAGCTTAACAGGGGTTGGAAACACCATATATTTT.